This T cell receptor beta chain comes out of a study of CD8+ T cells in alopecia areata. In regard to this clone: Its antigen is undetermined.

General study findings and limits: The study also sequences resident alphabeta T cells of normal skin in scalp samples. With patients, TCR sharing proved less clear than in mice, a difference possibly related to HLA. In lesional scalp, particularly from alopecia totalis/universalis, clonality was higher than in normal scalp.

Starting from PBMCs, sorting isolated CD4+ and CD8+ T cells. Extracted RNA was reverse transcribed, and the resulting cDNA served as sequencing template. The protocol was immunoSEQ multiplex PCR, while the TCRdb copy is restricted to in-frame clones and leaves out a portion. Of 140,000 to 150,000 clones listed, about two thirds were seen once; the top ten hold around 34%. The germline V and J ends were trimmed by 2 bases and 9 bases, with 14 bases remaining between them. The CDR3 length is 13 residues. CDR1 is GTSNPN and CDR2 is SVGIG in the germline V gene (reference sequence). The receptor comes from a human donor in good health. Sequenced: CD8+ T cells sorted from blood. V gene TRBV30 combines with J gene TRBJ2-1; TRBD1 is a possible D gene (5 bases). The chain's CDR3 is CAWSLGQGSEQFF. In DNA form, the CDR3 reads TGTGCCTGGAGTCTGGGGCAGGGATCTGAGCAGTTCTTC.